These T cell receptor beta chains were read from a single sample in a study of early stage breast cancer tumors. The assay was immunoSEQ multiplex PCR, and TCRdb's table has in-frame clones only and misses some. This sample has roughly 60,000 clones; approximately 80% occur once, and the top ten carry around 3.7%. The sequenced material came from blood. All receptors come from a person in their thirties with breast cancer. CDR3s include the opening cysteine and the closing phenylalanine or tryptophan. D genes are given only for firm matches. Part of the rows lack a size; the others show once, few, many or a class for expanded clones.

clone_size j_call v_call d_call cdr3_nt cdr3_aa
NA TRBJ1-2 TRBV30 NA TGTGCCTGGACGCCGGGGCACTTTAAGAACTATGGCTACACCTTC CAWTPGHFKNYGYTF
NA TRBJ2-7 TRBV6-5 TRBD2 TGTGCCAGCAGTTATGCGGGAGGGCCCGGAGAGCAGTACTTC CASSYAGGPGEQYF
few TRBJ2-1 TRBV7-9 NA TGTGCCAGCAGCCCAGGAGAGCAGTTCTTC CASSPGEQFF
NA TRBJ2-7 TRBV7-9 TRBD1 TGTGCCAGCAGGGCCGGGACAGGATACACCTACGAGCAGTACTTC CASRAGTGYTYEQYF
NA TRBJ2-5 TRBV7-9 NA TGTGCCAGCAGCTTAGGTTCCGCAGGGGCGGAGACCCAGTACTTC CASSLGSAGAETQYF
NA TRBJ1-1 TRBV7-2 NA TGTGCCAGCAGCTTAGAGCGTGTGGCTGAAGCTTTCTTT CASSLERVAEAFF
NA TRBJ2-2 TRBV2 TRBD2 TGTGCCAGCAGGCCGGGACTAGCGGGAGTAACTTCCGGGGAGCTGTTTTTT CASRPGLAGVTSGELFF
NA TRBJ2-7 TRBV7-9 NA TGTGCCAGCAGCTTAGATATAACTACAAACTACGAGCAGTACTTC CASSLDITTNYEQYF
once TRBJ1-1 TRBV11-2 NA TGTGCCAGCAGCTCGCCAGCCACCGTGGGGGGAACTGAAGCTTTCTTT CASSSPATVGGTEAFF
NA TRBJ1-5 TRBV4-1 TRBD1 TGCGCCAGCAGCCACCAGACAGGGGTCAGCCAGCCCCAGCATTTT CASSHQTGVSQPQHF
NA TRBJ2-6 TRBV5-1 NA TGCGCCAGCAGCTTGAGAACGGGAGCACCTATCCTCTCTGGGGCCAACGTCCTGACTTTC CASSLRTGAPILSGANVLTF
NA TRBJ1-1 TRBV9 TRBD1 TGTGCCAGCAGCGGGACAGGGGTAGGCACTGAAGCTTTCTTT CASSGTGVGTEAFF
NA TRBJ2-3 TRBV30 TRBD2 TGTGCCTGGGATAGAAGCGGGGGGCGCACAGATACGCAGTATTTT CAWDRSGGRTDTQYF
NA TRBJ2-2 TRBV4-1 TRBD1 TGCGCCAGCAGCCAAGGACAGGGCCTGAACACCGGGGAGCTGTTTTTT CASSQGQGLNTGELFF
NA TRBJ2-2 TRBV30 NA TGTGCCTGGAGTCGGGACTCGAACACCGGGGAGCTGTTTTTT CAWSRDSNTGELFF
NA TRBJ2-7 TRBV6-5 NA TGTGCCAGCTCTAACAGAGCCCGCTCCTACGAGCAGTACTTC CASSNRARSYEQYF
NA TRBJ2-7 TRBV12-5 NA TGTGCTAGTGGTTTGGTACTATCCTCCTACGAGCAGTACTTC CASGLVLSSYEQYF
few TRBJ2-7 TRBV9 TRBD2 TGTGCCAGCAGCGGTGGGGGACTAACCTACGAGCAGTACTTC CASSGGGLTYEQYF
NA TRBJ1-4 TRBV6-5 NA TGTGCCAGCAGTTACAGAGACAGGAATGAAAAACTGTTTTTT CASSYRDRNEKLFF
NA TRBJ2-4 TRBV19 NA TGTGCCAGTAGTATACACAGTGTAGCCAAAAACATTCAGTACTTC CASSIHSVAKNIQYF
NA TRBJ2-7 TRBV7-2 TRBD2 TGTGCCAGCAGCTCGCGACTAGCAAACTACGAGCAGTACTTC CASSSRLANYEQYF
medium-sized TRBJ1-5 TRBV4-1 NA TGCGCCAGCAGCCAAGAAACCAGTCAGCCCCAGCATTTT CASSQETSQPQHF
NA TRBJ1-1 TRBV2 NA TGTGCCAGCAGTACGGTGACAGCCCGTGGGACTGAAGCTTTCTTT CASSTVTARGTEAFF
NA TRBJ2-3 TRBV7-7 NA TGTGCTAGCAGCTTAAGTACAGGCACAGATACGCAGTATTTT CASSLSTGTDTQYF
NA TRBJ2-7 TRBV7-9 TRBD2 TGTGCCAGCAGTACCCGGGGAGGGAACCCCTACGAGCAGTACTTC CASSTRGGNPYEQYF
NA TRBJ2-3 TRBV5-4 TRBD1 TGTGCCAGCACGGGACAGGGGGCAGATACGCAGTATTTT CASTGQGADTQYF
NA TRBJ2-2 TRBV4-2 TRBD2 TGTGCCAGCAGCGTCGGGACTAGCCCTCCCGGGGAGCTGTTTTTT CASSVGTSPPGELFF
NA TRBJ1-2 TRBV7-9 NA TGTGCCAGCAGCTTAGGGGCCTCATATGGCTACACCTTC CASSLGASYGYTF
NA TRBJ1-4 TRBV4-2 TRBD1 TGTGCCAGCAGCCCAAACCCACTCCAGGGGGGCCTAAATGAAAAACTGTTTTTT CASSPNPLQGGLNEKLFF
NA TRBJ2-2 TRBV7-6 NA TGTGCCAGCAGCTTGAGTACCGGGGAGCTGTTTTTT CASSLSTGELFF
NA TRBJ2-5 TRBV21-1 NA TGTGCCAGCAGCAAGGACAGGCAAGAGACCCAGTACTTC CASSKDRQETQYF
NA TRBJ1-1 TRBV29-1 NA TGCAGCGTGGCAGGACTCACTGAAGCTTTCTTT CSVAGLTEAFF
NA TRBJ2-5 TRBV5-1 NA TGCGCCAGCAGCTTGGTTCCGTCGGAGACCCAGTACTTC CASSLVPSETQYF
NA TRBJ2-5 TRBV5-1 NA TGCGCCAGCAGCTTCGGGGCGGGTACAAGAGAGACCCAGTACTTC CASSFGAGTRETQYF
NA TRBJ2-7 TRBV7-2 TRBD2 TGTGCCAGCAGCCGAGCGGGAGCGTCTCTATCCTACGAGCAGTACTTC CASSRAGASLSYEQYF
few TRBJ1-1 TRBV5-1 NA TGCGCCAGCAGACTGAGCGGGGACACTGAAGCTTTCTTT CASRLSGDTEAFF
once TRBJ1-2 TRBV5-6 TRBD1 TGTGCCAGCCTTAAGGGGGACAGGGCCCATGGCTACACCTTC CASLKGDRAHGYTF
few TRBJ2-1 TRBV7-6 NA TGTGCCAGCAGCCCGGACCGGGACTTAAACAATGAGCAGTTCTTC CASSPDRDLNNEQFF
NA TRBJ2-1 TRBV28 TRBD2 TGTGCCAGCAACTCTGGTGGGAGCGGGAGCAATGAGCAGTTCTTC CASNSGGSGSNEQFF
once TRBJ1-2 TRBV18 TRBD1 TGTGCCAGCTCACCGCAACAGGGGGAAGGATATGGCTACACCTTC CASSPQQGEGYGYTF
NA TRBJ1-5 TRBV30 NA TGTGCCTGGAACCCAGATAACAATCAGCCCCAGCATTTT CAWNPDNNQPQHF
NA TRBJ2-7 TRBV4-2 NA TGTGCCAGCAGCCAAGATGAGAACGGAGCGTACTACGAGCAGTACTTC CASSQDENGAYYEQYF
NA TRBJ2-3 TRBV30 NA TGTGCCTGGAGTGTAACGGGGGTCGGCACAGATACGCAGTATTTT CAWSVTGVGTDTQYF
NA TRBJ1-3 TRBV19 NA TGTGCCAGTAGATCAGGACAGAGTGGAAACACCATATATTTT CASRSGQSGNTIYF
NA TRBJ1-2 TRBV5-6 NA TGTGCCAGCAGCTTAGGTTTGGTAGGTTTGGGCTACACCTTC CASSLGLVGLGYTF
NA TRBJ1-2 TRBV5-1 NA TGCGCCAGCAGCGACCCAACGGGGGGCGACTATGGCTACACCTTC CASSDPTGGDYGYTF
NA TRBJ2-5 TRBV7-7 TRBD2 TGTGCTAGCAGCCCACTCGGGACTAGCCCCGAGATCCAGTACTTC CASSPLGTSPEIQYF
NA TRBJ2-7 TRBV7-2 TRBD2 TGTGCCAGCAGCTCTCTACCGGGACTAGCGGGACAAGGCGAGCAGTACTTC CASSSLPGLAGQGEQYF
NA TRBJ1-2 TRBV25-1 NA TGTGCCAGCAGTGAAGGTTGGCAGACCTCTGGCTACACCTTC CASSEGWQTSGYTF
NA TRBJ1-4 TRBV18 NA TGTGCCAGCTCACCACAAGAGAAGGCAACTAATGAAAAACTGTTTTTT CASSPQEKATNEKLFF
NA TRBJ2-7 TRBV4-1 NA TGCGCCAGCAGCCAAGAAGGCCAAGAAAAACAGGGAAAATACGAGCAGTACTTC CASSQEGQEKQGKYEQYF
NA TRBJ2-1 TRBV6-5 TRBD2 TGTGCCAGCAGCGAAACTAGCGGGAGCTACAATGAGCAGTTCTTC CASSETSGSYNEQFF
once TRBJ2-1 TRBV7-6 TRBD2 TGTGCCAGCAGCTCTGGACTAGCGGGAGAGATTGGTTACAATGAGCAGTTCTTC CASSSGLAGEIGYNEQFF
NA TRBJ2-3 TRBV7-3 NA TGTGCCAGCAGCCCTGGGGGACCTAGCACAGATACGCAGTATTTT CASSPGGPSTDTQYF